This T cell receptor beta chain was recovered during a study of multiple sclerosis patients with progressive multifocal leukoencephalopathy. Points on this clone: Its cognate antigen is unknown.

The survey-level immunoSEQ assay was used. Generated by immunoSEQ multiplex PCR, the TCRdb table keeps only in-frame clones and is missing some. Of under 35,000 clones listed, 85% to 95% are singletons. Time point in this sample: before natalizumab initiation. The T0 samples predate the first natalizumab infusion. Regarding the study as a whole: Expanded clones at PML onset predated and persisted through natalizumab therapy. Lower normalized Shannon entropy suggested reduced TRB diversity in most PML patients.

Sequenced input: PBMCs. The TCR comes from a man aged 30-40 years with multiple sclerosis.

The DNA of the CDR3 is TGCGCCAGCAGCTTCCGGACTAGCGGATACAATGAGCAGTTCTTC. Protein sequence: CASSFRTSGYNEQFF. J is TRBJ2-1 and V is TRBV5-1, with TRBD2 identical over 10 bases. V lost 2 bases to trimming and J lost 4 bases; unmatched junction nucleotides: 3. The CDR3 runs to 15 residues. Germline V CDR1 and CDR2: SGHRS, YFSETQ.